The source of this T cell receptor (beta chain) is a study of blood T cell repertoires in COVID-19. Study-wide background: COVID-19 samples, acute and convalescent, were from the United States, Italy and Spain. PBMCs, B-cell-depleted T cells, or T cells provided the cDNA or gDNA that made up the material.

Trimming shortened V by 5 bases and J by 7 bases, and 19 bases separated the two germline ends. The germline gives CDR1 SGHRS, CDR2 YFSETQ. CDR3 length equals 15 residues. In the authors' workflow: Amplification of reference gene primers provided the estimated nucleated cell counts. The repertoire was sequenced with immunoSEQ multiplex PCR; TCRdb's copy has only in-frame clones and lacks some. For V, J and clone size, that table is used; D and trimming come from the DNA. In the table there are about 120,000 clones, over 70% of which are singletons. The sample comprised peripheral blood. The rearrangement links TRBV5-1 to TRBJ2-1; possible D gene TRBD1, 5 bases. The TCR comes from a woman in her seventies with acute or convalescent COVID-19. CDR3 in DNA: TGCGCCAGCAGTTCCGTGCAGGGCGTCTGGAATGAGCAGTTCTTC. Residues: CASSSVQGVWNEQFF.